Listed below are T cell receptor beta chains from one sample, sequenced in a study of cytomegalovirus exposure and HLA in healthy donors. The data were produced by immunoSEQ multiplex PCR, yet TCRdb's version contains in-frame clones alone and is incomplete. The table has fewer than 300,000 clones, 75% to 85% seen once. Sequenced: PBMCs. The receptors shown here come from a girl aged 2 to 10 in good health and CMV-seronegative. Each CDR3 is given without its conserved first and last residue.

J: TRBJ1-1
V: TRBV6-6
CDR3: ASTTGDTEAF

J: TRBJ2-7
V: TRBV11-2
CDR3: ASSLGGQRIYEQY

J: TRBJ2-5
V: TRBV9
CDR3: ASSQGGLAGSETQY

J: TRBJ2-1
V: TRBV28
CDR3: ASSPTRLAGDNEQF

J: TRBJ2-2
V: TRBV5-1
CDR3: ASSPWRAANTGELF

J: TRBJ1-1
V: TRBV29-1
CDR3: SVPRTGDWNTEAF

J: TRBJ1-3
V: TRBV30
CDR3: AWSWSGVTGNTIY

J: TRBJ2-2
V: TRBV7-6
CDR3: ASSLRTSTGELF

J: TRBJ1-4
V: TRBV18
CDR3: ASSPPGDEKLF

J: TRBJ2-3
V: TRBV28
CDR3: ASSFLQGKFTDTQY

J: TRBJ1-2
V: TRBV5-1
CDR3: ASSLRGGDRGPLYGYT

J: TRBJ2-7
V: TRBV5-6
CDR3: ASSLARSRFYREQY

J: TRBJ1-2
V: TRBV21-1
CDR3: ASSKSVRSPGYGYT

J: TRBJ2-7
V: TRBV7-9
CDR3: ASSLGQGNEQY

J: TRBJ1-5
V: TRBV6-5
CDR3: ASSWGQGGNQPQH

J: TRBJ2-1
V: TRBV5-1
CDR3: ASSLVALMSSYNEQF

J: TRBJ2-7
V: TRBV18
CDR3: ASSPIHLAGGSSYEQY

J: TRBJ2-1
V: TRBV7-5
CDR3: VRSLAGGRPSGRF

J: TRBJ2-5
V: TRBV5-6
CDR3: ASSGRTSGVRETQY

J: TRBJ1-5
V: TRBV28
CDR3: ASSLEQGYQPQH

J: TRBJ2-6
V: TRBV4-1
CDR3: ASSQAPGQGASGANVLT

J: TRBJ2-3
V: TRBV6-6
CDR3: ASSVLDTQY

J: TRBJ2-1
V: TRBV6-6
CDR3: ASSYTGLAVYNEQF

J: TRBJ2-3
V: TRBV5-1
CDR3: ASSRLAGTDTQY

J: TRBJ2-1
V: TRBV2
CDR3: ASSGRPGSYNEQF

J: TRBJ2-6
V: TRBV29-1
CDR3: SPHEQNGRGVGANVLT

J: TRBJ1-2
V: TRBV28
CDR3: ASSKGTVDYT

J: TRBJ2-1
V: TRBV19
CDR3: ASSPRQGLDEQF

J: TRBJ2-5
V: TRBV2
CDR3: ASNPGGQY

J: TRBJ2-7
V: TRBV5-4
CDR3: ASSGQVSSGRQDEQY

J: TRBJ2-3
V: TRBV18
CDR3: ASSPKRGDTDTQY

J: TRBJ2-5
V: TRBV7-2
CDR3: ASSLGQGETQY

J: TRBJ1-2
V: TRBV5-5
CDR3: ASSPDRGQDYGYT

J: TRBJ2-7
V: TRBV5-6
CDR3: ASSLAAGVSYEQY

J: TRBJ2-5
V: TRBV10-1
CDR3: ASSTGTNTWKETQY

J: TRBJ1-6
V: TRBV27
CDR3: ASGSFFYNSPLH

J: TRBJ1-5
V: TRBV2
CDR3: ASSETGYRNQPQH

J: TRBJ1-3
V: TRBV6-5
CDR3: ASSRGRGGTIY